A selection of T cell receptor beta chains follows, all from one sample in a study of identical twins. TCRdb processed the 5' RACE reads anew with MiXCR; each CDR3 protein has one entry. This sample has 510,000 or so distinct CDR3 sequences; approximately 14% occur once, and the top ten carry about 0.47%. In addition, the sample was reused for a study of yellow fever vaccine responses in identical twins.

The sample taken for sequencing was CD4+ T cells sorted from blood. These receptors all come from a woman younger than 30 in good health. Each CDR3 is given with its conserved first and last residue. The order of the fields is V gene, clone size, CDR3 protein. Clone size is not always given. Where it is, it says once, few, many or a class for expanded clones.

TRBV12-3/TRBV12-4	.	CASSLWASGSSEQFF
TRBV4-1	.	CASSLNPGTSGRATDTQYF
TRBV6-1	.	CASQPNSGGGGEQFF
TRBV15	few	CATSREGSGTGELFF
TRBV3-1	few	CASSHRGLSSYEQYF
TRBV6-1	.	CASTPLSAGGEALHF
TRBV5-5	many	CASSSVYLDTQYF
TRBV5-1	.	CASSLRNPGLGSYNEQFF
TRBV9	few	CASSVEPGGIYNEQFF
TRBV29-1	.	CSAGTSGRPGYNEQFF
TRBV2	many	CASSTGMTGTEAFF
TRBV10-1	few	CASSELHRADTQYF
TRBV3-1	.	CASSQGALLAGRETQYF
TRBV21-1	.	CASSKAWHHGVSTDTQYF
TRBV6-5	.	CASSYSGGQETQYF
TRBV11-1	.	CASARWGRGFVGYQETQYF
TRBV20-1	.	CSARGLGPETQYF
TRBV29-1	many	CSVVTGYREKLFF
TRBV6-5	few	CASSYRFGQGSTGELFF
TRBV7-9	.	CASSLAASGGYNEQFF
TRBV20-1	.	CSARDATGLFQPQHF
TRBV3-1	few	CASSQATGHVGWFF
TRBV12-3/TRBV12-4	.	CASSLGGGATGELFF
TRBV5-1	.	CASSPGGGSDSGEQFF
TRBV3-1	.	CASLGQGKLFF
TRBV12-3/TRBV12-4	few	CASSPTEEGRYEQYF
TRBV20-1	.	CSARTQADQPQHF
TRBV12-3/TRBV12-4	few	CASSSQGYSDTIYF
TRBV4-2	.	CASSQDRGVGAFF
TRBV12-3/TRBV12-4	.	CASSSRGRDFYGYTF
TRBV4-2	once	CASSQEGSGSGNEQFF